A selection of T cell receptor beta chains follows, all from one sample in a study of blood T cell repertoires in COVID-19. Sequencing was performed with immunoSEQ multiplex PCR; in TCRdb, only in-frame clones are kept and a portion is missing. The sample shows 300,000 to 500,000 clones, 70% to 90% of them seen only once. Sequenced sample: PBMCs or T cells enriched from blood (not recorded which). These TCRs come from a woman in her 30s with acute COVID-19. Each CDR3 is given with its conserved first and last residue. Fields, in order: CDR3 length, V gene, J gene, CDR3 protein.

>14|TRBV3-1/TRBV3-2|TRBJ1-1
CASSQARGGTEAFF
>15|TRBV19|TRBJ2-2
CASVYRGGVAGELFF
>14|TRBV5-1|TRBJ2-1
CASSSVSSYNEQFF
>15|TRBV3-1/TRBV3-2|TRBJ1-1
CASSQATPPDTEAFF
>11|TRBV5-1|TRBJ2-7
CASSVTGEQYF
>13|TRBV6-4|TRBJ1-6
CASSEQANSPLHF
>16|TRBV7-8|TRBJ1-3
CASSLVGSSSGNTIYF
>11|TRBV29-1|TRBJ1-2
CSDDGIRGYTF
>18|TRBV9|TRBJ2-1
CASSVGSGGPASYNEQFF
>15|TRBV29-1|TRBJ2-7
CSVEDPTGGDYEQYF
>13|TRBV9|TRBJ2-1
CASSVYSNNEQFF
>15|TRBV7-2|TRBJ2-3
CASSLLVYHTDTQYF
>14|TRBV5-5|TRBJ1-2
CASSLADNYDGYTF
>17|TRBV21-1|TRBJ1-5
CASSLLDRDYSNQPQHF
>14|TRBV4-1|TRBJ1-2
CASSHPGAGSGYTF
>19|TRBV6-2/TRBV6-3|TRBJ1-5
CASSYSFSRGTLGNQPQHF
>13|TRBV7-2|TRBJ2-5
CASRRDLRETQYF
>15|TRBV19|TRBJ2-3
CASSIVAGVTDTQYF
>14|TRBV30|TRBJ2-1
CAWSRGQGYNEQFF
>16|TRBV5-4|TRBJ2-3
CASSLAATRGADTQYF
>17|TRBV9|TRBJ2-2
CASSVATGGTPTGELFF
>15|TRBV28|TRBJ2-7
CASSPPGGYSYEQYF
>16|TRBV28|TRBJ2-7
CASSHRGSGGGYEQYF
>13|TRBV12-3/TRBV12-4|TRBJ2-1
CAINSGFYNEQFF
>13|TRBV6-1|TRBJ1-4
CASSERENEKLFF
>13|TRBV12-3/TRBV12-4|TRBJ2-7
CASSLGPGDEQYF
>15|TRBV2|TRBJ1-4
CASSRQYSTNEKLFF
>15|TRBV7-2|TRBJ2-3
CASSLGSSRTDTQYF
>15|TRBV5-1|TRBJ2-5
CASSLDGSGGGTQYF
>14|TRBV7-2|TRBJ2-3
CASSPDLGTDTQYF
>13|TRBV12-3/TRBV12-4|TRBJ1-5
CASSLSARQPQHF
>15|TRBV5-5|TRBJ1-2
CASSWRIWGDYGYTF
>15|TRBV5-4|TRBJ2-5
CASSLASGGGGTQYF
>13|TRBV5-1|TRBJ1-1
CASSWGTGTEAFF
>17|TRBV9|TRBJ1-2
CASSAEPDTYANYGYTF
>12|TRBV2|TRBJ1-6
CASSFPSSPLHF
>14|TRBV6-6|TRBJ2-2
CASRLQGNTGELFF
>14|TRBV29-1|TRBJ2-2
CSARQGAGTGELFF
>15|TRBV5-3|TRBJ2-1
CARSWSVPRGNEQFF
>15|TRBV24-1|TRBJ2-3
CATSDGQGSTDTQYF
>13|TRBV15|TRBJ2-7
CATSRVGPSEQYF
>13|TRBV7-2|TRBJ2-7
CASSSRVPYEQYF
>15|TRBV10-1|TRBJ1-1
CASSPGQVGVTEAFF
>14|TRBV29-1|TRBJ1-1
CSVLLIQGGTEAFF
>16|TRBV9|TRBJ1-5
CASSADSGTGNQPQHF
>13|TRBV6-5|TRBJ1-3
CASKTGYGNTIYF
>15|TRBV18|TRBJ2-7
CASSPAAGGRHEQYF
>12|TRBV2|TRBJ2-4
CASEDSKNIQYF
>13|TRBV5-4|TRBJ1-2
CASSFAGTGGYTF
>13|TRBV20-1|TRBJ1-2
CSASLGVGYGYTF
>15|TRBV29-1|TRBJ2-2
CSVEAWGVGTGELFF
>14|TRBV21-1|TRBJ2-5
CASFSMGGPETQYF
>15|TRBV9|TRBJ1-6
CASSVRDRGDSPLHF
>14|TRBV5-1|TRBJ1-6
CASREGSNYSPLHF
>16|TRBV10-2|TRBJ2-3
CASSEFGSGSTDTQYF
>14|TRBV3-1/TRBV3-2|TRBJ2-7
CASSQAEKHSEQYF